This is a list of T cell receptor beta chains from one sample in a study of radiotherapy plus CTLA-4 blockade in lung cancer. The repertoire was sequenced with immunoSEQ multiplex PCR; TCRdb's copy has only in-frame clones and lacks some. Among roughly 110,000 clones listed, about 85% were seen once. The sequencing used peripheral blood, collected from a patient treated with radiotherapy plus ipilimumab. The receptors shown here come from a human donor with non-small cell lung cancer that progressed on radiotherapy plus ipilimumab. Some clones in this sample may be carry-over from other donors' samples. CDR3s include the opening cysteine and the closing phenylalanine or tryptophan.

V: TRBV20-1
J: TRBJ2-7
CDR3: CSAGTHYEQYF

V: TRBV7-9
J: TRBJ2-7
CDR3: CASSSMGRSYEQYF

V: TRBV27
J: TRBJ2-1
CDR3: CASSRTLAGDNEQFF

V: TRBV5-1
J: TRBJ2-3
CDR3: CASSFAGQVSDTQYF

V: TRBV29-1
J: TRBJ2-5
CDR3: CSVAGTSGQETQYF

V: TRBV9
J: TRBJ2-5
CDR3: CASTPGGWEETQYF

V: TRBV7-2
J: TRBJ1-3
CDR3: CASSFSGNTIYF

V: TRBV29-1
J: TRBJ1-2
CDR3: CSVGRRAANYGYTF

V: TRBV6-4
J: TRBJ2-3
CDR3: CASSERGDTDTQYF

V: TRBV4-3
J: TRBJ2-3
CDR3: CASSHFKIQGKGADTQYF

V: TRBV6-1
J: TRBJ1-6
CDR3: CASSEKAVLNSPLHF

V: TRBV6-1
J: TRBJ2-3
CDR3: CASRYPGDTDTQYF

V: TRBV7-2
J: TRBJ1-1
CDR3: CASSLGQGTEAFF

V: TRBV7-2
J: TRBJ2-3
CDR3: CASSFLSASFTDTQYF

V: TRBV6-5
J: TRBJ2-1
CDR3: CASRLIGSYNEQFF

V: TRBV19
J: TRBJ1-5
CDR3: CASSTGTLSNQPQHF

V: TRBV6-5
J: TRBJ2-5
CDR3: CASSYGTLQETQYF

V: TRBV5-1
J: TRBJ2-2
CDR3: CASSRTGQNTGELFF

V: TRBV9
J: TRBJ2-7
CDR3: CASSVGHGTAGYEQYF

V: TRBV29-1
J: TRBJ1-1
CDR3: CSVEGQGNTEAFF

V: TRBV19
J: TRBJ2-5
CDR3: CASSTGTSGQETQYF

V: TRBV7-9
J: TRBJ1-2
CDR3: CASSYAGGVGYGYTF

V: TRBV19
J: TRBJ1-1
CDR3: CASSISWGSEMNTEAFF

V: TRBV6-4
J: TRBJ2-1
CDR3: CASSELARSSYNEQFF

V: TRBV5-6
J: TRBJ1-5
CDR3: CASSLWTGAEQPQHF

V: TRBV11-3
J: TRBJ1-1
CDR3: CASSLGGTGGEAFF

V: TRBV6-1
J: TRBJ2-6
CDR3: CASRSGANVLTF

V: TRBV15
J: TRBJ2-5
CDR3: CATSSPTFREETQYF

V: TRBV5-4
J: TRBJ2-6
CDR3: CASSLVGTASGANVLTF

V: TRBV5-1
J: TRBJ1-2
CDR3: CASSLDRLTSNYGYTF

V: TRBV28
J: TRBJ1-6
CDR3: CASSLVADHSPLHF

V: TRBV5-1
J: TRBJ2-5
CDR3: CASRVAGGMQETQYF

V: TRBV6-6
J: TRBJ2-3
CDR3: CASATHGGSTDTQYF

V: TRBV5-1
J: TRBJ2-5
CDR3: CASRGDRVYETQYF

V: TRBV29-1
J: TRBJ2-7
CDR3: CSVSSVYEQYF

V: TRBV19
J: TRBJ1-6
CDR3: CASSNKLGSLHF